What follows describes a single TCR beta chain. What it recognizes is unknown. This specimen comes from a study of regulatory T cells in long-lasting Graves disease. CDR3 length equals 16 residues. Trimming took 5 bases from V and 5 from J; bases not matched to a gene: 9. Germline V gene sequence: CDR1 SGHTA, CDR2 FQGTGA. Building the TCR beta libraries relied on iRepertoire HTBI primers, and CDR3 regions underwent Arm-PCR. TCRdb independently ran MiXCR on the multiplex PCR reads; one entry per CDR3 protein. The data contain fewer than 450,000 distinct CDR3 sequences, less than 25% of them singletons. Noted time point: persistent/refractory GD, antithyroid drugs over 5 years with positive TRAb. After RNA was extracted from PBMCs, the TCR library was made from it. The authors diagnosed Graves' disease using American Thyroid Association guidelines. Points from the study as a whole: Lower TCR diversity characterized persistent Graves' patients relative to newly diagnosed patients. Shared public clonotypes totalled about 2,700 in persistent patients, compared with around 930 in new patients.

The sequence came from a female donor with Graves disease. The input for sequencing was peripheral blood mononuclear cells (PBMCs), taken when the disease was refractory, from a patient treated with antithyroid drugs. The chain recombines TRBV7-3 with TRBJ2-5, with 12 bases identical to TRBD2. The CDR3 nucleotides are TGTGCCAGCAGCCTAGGACTAGCGGGAACTATTGAGACCCAGTACTTC. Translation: CASSLGLAGTIETQYF.